A selection of T cell receptor beta chains follows, all from one sample in a study of OX40 agonist ivuxolimab in advanced cancers. Only in-frame clones appear in the TCRdb table, and some are missing; sequencing was by immunoSEQ multiplex PCR. Found here are approximately 20,000 clones, roughly 91% of them singletons; the top ten hold roughly 10%. This sample comprised CD4+ or CD8+ T cells sorted from blood, obtained in a trial of the OX40 agonist ivuxolimab. These receptors were collected from an adult with an advanced solid tumor such as melanoma, head and neck, liver or kidney cancer. CDR3s include the opening cysteine and the closing phenylalanine or tryptophan. The order of the fields is D gene, J gene, clone size, V gene, CDR3 length, CDR3 protein, CDR3 DNA. The D gene is left open where the match is weak. Part of the rows lack a size; the others show once, few, many or a class for expanded clones.

TRBD2	TRBJ2-7	-	TRBV6-1	14	CASIRLAGLYEQYF	TGTGCCAGCATCAGACTAGCGGGCCTCTACGAGCAGTACTTC
-	TRBJ2-7	-	TRBV9	17	CASSATLTRPSRGEQYF	TGTGCCAGCAGCGCCACATTGACCCGACCGTCTCGAGGCGAGCAGTACTTC
-	TRBJ2-3	-	TRBV29-1	15	CSVEDSGLHRDTQYF	TGCAGCGTTGAAGATTCAGGGCTACACAGAGATACGCAGTATTTT
TRBD1	TRBJ1-1	-	TRBV5-1	15	CASSFRTGGNTEAFF	TGCGCCAGCAGCTTCCGGACAGGGGGGAACACTGAAGCTTTCTTT
TRBD2	TRBJ2-4	-	TRBV29-1	19	CSVEGGGREGKIAKNIQYF	TGCAGCGTTGAGGGGGGAGGCCGGGAGGGGAAAATTGCCAAAAACATTCAGTACTTC
-	TRBJ1-3	once	TRBV10-3	15	CAISERGAPGNTIYF	TGTGCCATCAGTGAGAGGGGGGCCCCTGGAAACACCATATATTTT
-	TRBJ2-1	-	TRBV13	13	CASGSNSYNEQFF	TGTGCCAGCGGGAGCAATTCCTACAATGAGCAGTTCTTC
-	TRBJ2-7	-	TRBV10-3	13	CAISDRPNDEQYF	TGTGCCATCAGTGATCGCCCGAACGACGAGCAGTACTTC
-	TRBJ2-7	-	TRBV27	13	CASSLTFFYEQYF	TGTGCCAGCAGTTTGACCTTCTTCTACGAGCAGTACTTC
TRBD1	TRBJ1-2	few	TRBV4-1	14	CASSHGQGNGGYTF	TGCGCCAGCAGCCACGGACAGGGGAATGGCGGCTACACCTTC
-	TRBJ1-5	-	TRBV12-5	13	CASGLTGHQPQHF	TGTGCTAGTGGTTTGACCGGACATCAGCCCCAGCATTTT
TRBD2	TRBJ2-5	-	TRBV4-1	13	CASSPWGGETQYF	TGCGCCAGCAGCCCTTGGGGGGGGGAGACCCAGTACTTC
TRBD1	TRBJ1-3	-	TRBV27	15	CASSSQGDQGNTIYF	TGTGCCAGCAGTTCTCAGGGGGATCAAGGAAACACCATATATTTT
TRBD2	TRBJ2-7	-	TRBV4-2	17	CASSQERAGGRLGEQYF	TGTGCCAGCAGCCAAGAGAGAGCGGGGGGGCGTCTCGGCGAGCAGTACTTC
-	TRBJ1-1	-	TRBV16	13	CASSLSDAIEAFF	TGTGCCAGCAGCCTATCGGACGCTATAGAAGCTTTCTTT
-	TRBJ1-1	few	TRBV7-2	15	CASSPLRRGNTEAFF	TGTGCCAGCAGCCCCTTGAGAAGGGGGAACACTGAAGCTTTCTTT
-	TRBJ1-1	-	TRBV12-5	14	CASGLQPYGTEAFF	TGTGCTAGTGGTTTACAGCCATACGGGACTGAAGCTTTCTTT
-	TRBJ2-7	-	TRBV19	14	CASSTGNHFYEQYF	TGTGCCAGTAGTACCGGGAACCACTTTTACGAGCAGTACTTC
-	TRBJ1-5	-	TRBV27	14	CASSLRGSNQPQHF	TGTGCCAGCAGTTTAAGGGGATCGAATCAGCCCCAGCATTTT
TRBD1	TRBJ1-1	-	TRBV2	12	CASTGDRDEAFF	TGTGCCAGCACCGGCGACAGGGATGAAGCTTTCTTT
TRBD2	TRBJ2-7	-	TRBV15	14	CATSRAGTSVEQYF	TGTGCCACCAGCAGAGCCGGGACTAGCGTCGAGCAGTACTTC
-	TRBJ1-6	few	TRBV7-9	14	CASTSWSPYTPLHF	TGTGCCAGCACCTCCTGGTCCCCGTATACACCCCTCCACTTT
-	TRBJ2-1	-	TRBV19	14	CASRDLGGFHEQFF	TGTGCCAGTAGAGACTTAGGGGGGTTCCATGAGCAGTTCTTC
-	TRBJ2-3	-	TRBV7-9	12	CASVISTDTQYF	TGTGCCAGCGTGATAAGCACAGATACGCAGTATTTT